These T cell receptor beta chains were read from a single sample in a study of response to subunit inactivated influenza vaccine. MiXCR, run by TCRdb on the RT-PCR reads, gives a single entry per CDR3 protein. The data contain 700,000 to 900,000 distinct CDR3 sequences, 21% of them singletons. Sample: PBMCs from blood, taken more than 4 days after vaccination. The receptor source for this set is a man in his fifties or sixties who received an inactivated influenza vaccine. CDR3s include the opening cysteine and the closing phenylalanine or tryptophan. The D gene is left open where the match is weak. Clone size is stated in some rows and not others, as once, few, many or a class when expanded.

J | V | size | D | CDR3 | DNA
TRBJ1-1 | TRBV20-1 | - | - | CSARGASEGFAEAFF | TGCAGTGCTAGGGGGGCAAGTGAGGGATTCGCTGAAGCTTTCTTT
TRBJ2-7 | TRBV5-6 | few | TRBD2 | CASSFASGSNYEQYF | TGTGCCAGCAGCTTCGCTAGCGGTTCTAACTACGAGCAGTACTTC
TRBJ1-4 | TRBV29-1 | - | - | CSVATHRSGEKLFF | TGCAGCGTTGCAACGCACAGGTCGGGAGAAAAACTGTTTTTT
TRBJ2-1 | TRBV12-3/TRBV12-4 | - | TRBD2 | CASIGGRGYNEQFF | TGTGCCAGCATAGGCGGGAGAGGGTACAATGAGCAGTTCTTC
TRBJ1-1 | TRBV20-1 | - | - | CSAGTPNTEAFF | TGCAGTGCCGGGACACCGAACACTGAAGCTTTCTTT
TRBJ2-7 | TRBV12-3/TRBV12-4 | - | - | CASSFRTLPYEQYF | TGTGCCAGCAGTTTCAGAACTCTTCCCTACGAGCAGTACTTC
TRBJ2-1 | TRBV7-6 | - | TRBD2 | CASSARGAHEQFF | TGTGCCAGCAGCGCGCGGGGGGCCCATGAGCAGTTCTTC
TRBJ2-1 | TRBV18 | - | TRBD2 | CASSPTSGLNGNEQFF | TGTGCCAGCTCACCTACTAGCGGGCTAAACGGGAATGAGCAGTTCTTC
TRBJ2-1 | TRBV7-8 | many | TRBD2 | CASSIWTSGSSYNEQFF | TGTGCCAGCAGCATTTGGACTAGCGGCTCATCCTACAATGAGCAGTTCTTC
TRBJ2-1 | TRBV6-5 | many | - | CASKQGNEQFF | TGTGCCAGCAAGCAGGGGAATGAGCAGTTCTTC
TRBJ1-2 | TRBV7-6 | few | - | CASSLGAGALEGYTF | TGTGCCAGCAGCTTAGGCGCAGGAGCTCTTGAAGGCTACACCTTC
TRBJ2-7 | TRBV10-3 | few | TRBD1 | CAISQGQGLDEQYF | TGTGCCATCAGTCAAGGACAGGGGTTAGACGAGCAGTACTTC
TRBJ2-6 | TRBV25-1 | many | - | CASSKGEASGANVLTF | TGTGCCAGCAGTAAGGGGGAGGCCTCTGGGGCCAACGTCCTGACTTTC
TRBJ1-4 | TRBV12-3/TRBV12-4 | - | - | CASTAAGEKLFF | TGTGCCAGCACCGCAGCAGGCGAAAAACTGTTTTTT
TRBJ1-2 | TRBV4-2 | - | - | CASSQDNRQAYGYTF | TGTGCCAGCAGCCAAGATAATAGGCAGGCTTATGGCTACACCTTC
TRBJ2-1 | TRBV10-3 | - | - | CAIRAGTRSNNEQFF | TGTGCCATCAGGGCCGGGACAAGAAGTAACAATGAGCAGTTCTTC
TRBJ2-5 | TRBV20-1 | - | TRBD2 | CSESRGGQETQYF | TGCAGTGAAAGCCGCGGGGGACAAGAGACCCAGTACTTC
TRBJ2-3 | TRBV20-1 | - | - | CSATRGYTTGTDTQYF | TGCAGCGCGACCCGGGGCTATACGACTGGCACAGATACGCAGTATTTT
TRBJ2-2 | TRBV20-1 | many | - | CSARQGSGELFF | TGCAGTGCTAGACAGGGTTCCGGGGAGCTGTTTTTT
TRBJ2-3 | TRBV12-3/TRBV12-4 | - | TRBD2 | CASRSTSGIKSDTQYF | TGTGCCAGCAGATCGACTAGCGGGATCAAGTCAGATACGCAGTATTTT
TRBJ2-7 | TRBV20-1 | - | - | CSLPKGSSEQYF | TGCAGTTTGCCCAAGGGGTCGTCCGAGCAGTACTTC
TRBJ2-5 | TRBV7-2 | few | TRBD2 | CASSLVGAGGRETQYF | TGTGCCAGCAGCTTAGTAGGAGCGGGAGGCCGGGAGACCCAGTACTTC
TRBJ2-7 | TRBV15 | few | - | CATSRDGPKQAGAWEQYF | TGTGCCACCAGCAGAGATGGCCCGAAACAAGCCGGGGCTTGGGAGCAGTACTTC
TRBJ2-5 | TRBV2 | few | - | CASSRTGVETQYF | TGTGCCAGCAGCCGGACGGGCGTGGAGACCCAGTACTTC
TRBJ2-1 | TRBV20-1 | few | - | CSARDERGIGGLEAEQFF | TGCAGTGCTAGAGATGAACGGGGCATTGGGGGACTGGAGGCTGAGCAGTTCTTC
TRBJ2-3 | TRBV7-2 | - | - | CASSFGPGRPGHTQYF | TGTGCCAGCAGCTTCGGACCGGGACGCCCTGGCCATACGCAGTATTTT
TRBJ2-4 | TRBV2 | few | TRBD1 | CASNRPGTGGNIQYF | TGTGCCAGCAATCGCCCCGGGACAGGAGGAAACATTCAGTACTTC
TRBJ2-1 | TRBV7-2 | - | - | CASSLTWYNEQFF | TGTGCCAGCAGCTTAACGTGGTACAATGAGCAGTTCTTC
TRBJ2-3 | TRBV20-1 | - | TRBD2 | CSARDRGSGRSYDTQYF | TGCAGTGCTAGAGATAGAGGTAGCGGGAGGAGTTACGATACGCAGTATTTT
TRBJ1-5 | TRBV10-3 | - | TRBD1 | CAISGDREHQPQHF | TGTGCCATCAGTGGCGACAGGGAGCATCAGCCCCAGCATTTT
TRBJ2-3 | TRBV20-1 | - | TRBD2 | CSARRRDYTDTQYF | TGCAGTGCTAGAAGGCGGGACTACACAGATACGCAGTATTTT
TRBJ2-3 | TRBV27 | - | TRBD2 | CASSFLGSGRAVVDTQYF | TGTGCCAGCAGTTTTTTAGGGAGCGGGAGGGCCGTAGTGGATACGCAGTATTTT
TRBJ1-2 | TRBV5-1 | few | TRBD1 | CASSSAGTGVYGYTF | TGCGCCAGCAGCTCGGCCGGGACAGGGGTATATGGCTACACCTTC
TRBJ2-1 | TRBV7-2 | few | TRBD2 | CASSLSPGGNEQFF | TGTGCCAGCAGCTTATCCCCGGGGGGAAATGAGCAGTTCTTC
TRBJ2-6 | TRBV12-3/TRBV12-4 | few | - | CASKTNVLTF | TGTGCCAGCAAAACCAACGTCCTGACTTTC
TRBJ1-4 | TRBV12-3/TRBV12-4 | - | TRBD1 | CASSSETGGEKLFF | TGTGCCAGCAGTTCCGAGACAGGGGGCGAAAAACTGTTTTTT
TRBJ2-6 | TRBV9 | few | - | CASSVGMGKDSGANVLTF | TGTGCCAGCAGCGTAGGGATGGGCAAAGACTCTGGGGCCAACGTCCTGACTTTC
TRBJ2-1 | TRBV12-3/TRBV12-4 | - | - | CASGLGANEQFF | TGTGCCAGCGGACTGGGGGCGAATGAGCAGTTCTTC
TRBJ2-1 | TRBV12-3/TRBV12-4 | - | - | CASSIQRSYNEQFF | TGTGCCAGCAGTATACAGCGGAGCTACAATGAGCAGTTCTTC
TRBJ1-1 | TRBV12-3/TRBV12-4 | few | TRBD1 | CASRLTFTGTENTEAFF | TGTGCCAGCAGGCTCACCTTTACCGGGACAGAGAACACTGAAGCTTTCTTT
TRBJ2-2 | TRBV5-1 | - | - | CASSRGSSTGELFF | TGCGCCAGCAGCCGAGGGTCCTCCACCGGGGAGCTGTTTTTT
TRBJ2-7 | TRBV4-1 | few | TRBD1 | CASSQDETGGFYEQYF | TGCGCCAGCAGCCAAGACGAGACAGGGGGCTTCTACGAGCAGTACTTC
TRBJ1-2 | TRBV5-1 | many | TRBD1 | CASSDNRGNGYTF | TGCGCCAGCAGCGATAACAGGGGGAACGGCTACACCTTC
TRBJ2-1 | TRBV7-2 | - | - | CASSLVVGVYNEQFF | TGTGCCAGCAGCTTAGTGGTGGGGGTCTACAATGAGCAGTTCTTC
TRBJ2-2 | TRBV7-3 | - | TRBD2 | CASSPLPGGPGELFF | TGTGCCAGCAGCCCCTTACCGGGAGGGCCAGGGGAGCTGTTTTTT
TRBJ2-3 | TRBV7-9 | few | - | CASRRTFSTDTQYF | TGTGCCAGCAGGAGGACGTTTAGCACAGATACGCAGTATTTT